This T cell receptor (beta chain) was captured by sequencing in a study of T cells in tumors after PD-1 blockade. Study summary: A subset received ongoing vismodegib 150 mg daily alongside anti-PD-1 therapy.

The CDR3 covers 17 residues. V lost 2 bases to trimming and J lost 6 bases, with 18 bases between them. CDR1 SGDLS and CDR2 YYNGEE come from the germline V gene. Some clones are missing from TCRdb's copy, which holds only in-frame ones; the method was immunoSEQ multiplex PCR. The sample has 13,000 to 15,000 clones; approximately 80% are singletons. The TCR comes from a human donor with basal cell carcinoma. J is TRBJ1-6 and V is TRBV9; D is undetermined. The input for sequencing was PBMCs, taken after anti-PD-1 treatment. CDR3 DNA sequence: TGTGCCAGCAGCGTTTGGCCCCAGGCGGGATCTAATTCACCCCTCCACTTT. This translates into CASSVWPQAGSNSPLHF.